This record looks at one T cell receptor beta chain sequence and its context. These data originate in a study of CD8 T cells in Susac syndrome. The V and J ends lost 1 base and 2 bases, in that order; junction bases with no gene match: 8. Germline CDR1 reads SGHTA; CDR2 reads FQGTGA. The CDR3 loop spans 17 amino acids. RNA was extracted with the RNeasy kit, and a quantity of roughly 0.5 to 1 ug was reverse transcribed using random hexamers. Each CDR3 protein is one row after TCRdb ran MiXCR on the immunoSEQ multiplex PCR reads. The table lists about 200,000 distinct CDR3 sequences, 85% to 95% of them singletons.

This clonotype originated in a human donor in good health. Sequenced material: CD4+ T cells from PBMCs. The V gene is TRBV7-3, the J gene TRBJ2-1; 7 nucleotides match TRBD2. CDR3 amino acids: CASSLRAGVSAYNEQFF. CDR3 DNA sequence: TGTGCCAGCAGCTTAAGGGCGGGGGTGTCTGCCTACAATGAGCAGTTCTTC. Complete variable domain (other parts from reference TRBV7-3 and TRBJ2-1): GAGVSQTPSNKVTEKGKYVELRCDPISGHTALYWYRQSLGQGPEFLIYFQGTGAADDSGLPNDRFFAVRPEGSVSTLKIQRTERGDSAVYLCASSLRAGVSAYNEQFFGPGTRLTVL.